These 2 T cell receptor beta chains originate from one sample sequenced in a study of technical replicates of blood from a handful of donors. Here immunoSEQ multiplex PCR was the method, and the copy in TCRdb shows in-frame clones only, minus some. There are approximately 79,000 clones in the sample; 96% occur only once, and 0.3% to 0.35% lies in the top ten. Sequenced sample: T cells isolated from PBMCs. All receptors come from a human donor in good health.

This chain's CDR3 is CASSYGTGGISYEQYF. The CDR3 coding sequence is TGTGCCAGCAGTTACGGGACAGGGGGTATTTCCTACGAGCAGTACTTC. The rearrangement uses TRBV6-5 and TRBJ2-7, with 11 bases identical to TRBD1. Germline loops: CDR1 MNHEY, CDR2 SVGAGI. CDR3 length equals 16 residues. V was pared by 2 bases and J by 1 base, with 4 bases of the junction left unmatched.

The sample holds one count of this clone. The V and J genes are TRBV5-1 and TRBJ2-3; 9 bases fit TRBD2. The CDR3 runs to 16 residues. The V gene end was trimmed by 1 base and the J gene end by 6 bases; junction bases not matched to a gene: 9. Germline lookup yields CDR1 SGHRS and CDR2 YFSETQ. The CDR3 reads CASSLLAGGGADTQYF. In DNA, the CDR3 is TGCGCCAGCAGCTTGTTGGCGGGAGGGGGTGCCGATACGCAGTATTTT.